The entry below gives a single T cell receptor beta chain sequence along with its context. Its antigen remains undetermined. Base quality data are lacking; no much larger clone is found one base away. The data were obtained in a study of OX40 agonist ivuxolimab in advanced cancers. Study-wide context: Ivuxolimab, which targeted the costimulatory receptor OX40 (CD134), was an agonistic, fully human IgG2 monoclonal antibody. The paper describes the monotherapy dose-escalation part (N ≈ 52 patients) of the phase I trial of ivuxolimab. Intravenous ivuxolimab was administered to patients every 2 weeks at six dose levels: 0.01, 0.1, 0.3, 1.5, 3 and 10 mg/kg. The point of sequencing TCRbeta in the periphery was to test whether ivuxolimab changed TCR sequence diversity and drove clonal T-cell expansion. Partial responses were achieved by three dose-escalation patients, of whom one had hepatocellular carcinoma and two had cutaneous melanoma. In the dose-escalation cohort, around four fifths of patients were male, and the mean age was approximately 60 years with a range of roughly 20 to 79. Patients were allowed to have had prior anti-PD-1, anti-PD-L1 or anti-CTLA-4 therapy, and around two fifths of the dose-escalation patients had been treated with checkpoint inhibitors. Among the roughly 52 dose-escalation patients, about 20 had hepatocellular carcinoma, approximately 15 melanoma, 9 renal cell carcinoma and 9 head and neck cancer. What the work shows at the level of the full study, not this receptor alone: On average, CD8+ T cells showed more expanded clones than CD4+ T cells after ivuxolimab. Low levels of normalized T-cell clonal expansion were also seen in some patients who did not respond. In the 0.1-3.0 mg/kg groups, partial responders were among the patients with the lowest normalized peripheral clonal expansion, particularly in CD8+ T cells. The antigen specificity of the peripheral T cells that underwent clonal expansion was not determined. At doses from 0.1 to 3.0 mg/kg, clonal expansion was seen in both CD4+ and CD8+ blood T cells between baseline and week 6.

Germline trimming amounts to 6 bases on V and 5 bases on J, with 9 as the count of junction bases outside the gene matches. Inclusive of the bounding cysteine and phenylalanine, the CDR3 is 14 residues long. Only the CDR3 DNA stays, 42 bases, in frame from base 1. Sequences MDHEN (CDR1) and SYDVKM (CDR2) are obtained from the germline V gene. The trial excluded patients who had a history of autoimmune disease or were on systemic immunosuppression. Peripheral blood for TCR sequencing was collected from all dose cohorts at baseline, on cycle 4 day 1, and on cycle 7 day 1. Samples came from an open-label, multicenter, first-in-human phase I dose-escalation trial of ivuxolimab. Adults with locally advanced or metastatic head and neck squamous cell, hepatocellular, melanoma or renal cell carcinoma were enrolled in the trial. Before TCR sequencing, CD4+ T cells and CD8+ T cells from peripheral blood were sorted into separate populations.

To sequence the TCRbeta CDR3 region, genomic DNA was isolated from the sorted cells. TCRbeta CDR3 regions were sequenced using the immunoSEQ Assay. Imported from immuneACCESS, the table was reduced by TCRdb to in-frame sequences with V and J called. These copies leave out some clones; in studies compared against another copy, an unresolved V gene accounts for under half, and the cause of the remainder is not known. Within this sample are tens of thousands of clones, with roughly four fifths of them counted one time only. The top ten hold approximately 3.2% of the sample. This TCR came from an adult with an advanced solid tumor such as melanoma, head and neck, liver or kidney cancer. The sample here was CD4+ or CD8+ T cells sorted from blood, taken in a trial of the OX40 agonist ivuxolimab. Recombination linked TRBV28 to TRBJ2-7; 8 nucleotides in the junction match TRBD1. The nucleotide sequence is TGTGCCAGCAGGTCCGGGACAGGTTTCCACGAGCAGTACTTC. The translation is CASRSGTGFHEQYF.